These 14 T cell receptor beta chains came from one sample sequenced in a study of T cell changes during pregnancy in multiple sclerosis. TCRdb's table, derived via immunoSEQ multiplex PCR, lists solely in-frame clones and lacks some. The profile shows approximately 100,000 clones, around nine tenths of them singletons. The sample here was peripheral blood, taken in the second trimester of pregnancy. These receptors came from a female donor with multiple sclerosis, enrolled in a pregnancy study.

This clone was recorded once. The CDR3 protein is CASSSRGAGQPQHF. The CDR3 DNA sequence: TGTGCCAGCAGCTCCCGGGGGGCAGGTCAGCCCCAGCATTTT. The genes are TRBV7-2 and TRBJ1-5; D might be TRBD1 (6 bases). Trimming cost V 4 bases and J 6 bases, with 13 bases left between them. Germline V CDR1 and CDR2: SGHTA, FQGNSA. CDR3 length: 14 amino acids.

The gene calls are TRBV5-1 and TRBJ2-2, with 13 positions matching TRBD2. CDR3 length: 19 residues. Germline loops: CDR1 SGHRS, CDR2 YFSETQ. V gave up 4 bases and J gave up 0 bases; unmatched junction bases: 9. The CDR3 region is CASSPGLAGAPPNTGELFF. Written as DNA, the CDR3 is TGCGCCAGCAGCCCCGGACTAGCGGGGGCCCCCCCGAACACCGGGGAGCTGTTTTTT.

In its sample, this clone was seen a few times. This chain uses TRBV19 with TRBJ1-1; D is ambiguous. Trimming pared 7 bases from V and 1 base from J, leaving 10 bases between. Per the germline V gene, CDR1 is LNHDA and CDR2 is SQIVND (reference sequence). This CDR3 contains 13 residues. This CDR3 is CASTTPRNTEAFF. CDR3 nucleotides: TGTGCCAGTACCACACCCAGGAACACTGAAGCTTTCTTT.

The genes are TRBV20-1 and TRBJ1-4; D remains unclear. Germline CDR1 DFQATT, CDR2 SNEGSKA (reference sequence). The V gene lost 6 bases and the J gene lost 7 bases, with 9 bases spanning the gap. This CDR3 is 11 amino acids long. CDR3: CSAPRVEKLFF. CDR3 nucleotide sequence: TGCAGTGCCCCCCGTGTTGAAAAACTGTTTTTT.

The chain uses TRBV9 and TRBJ2-1; TRBD2 matches at 8 bases. This CDR3 contains 15 residues. V dropped 3 bases and J dropped 9; count of bases not matched to a gene: 11. In germline, CDR1 is SGDLS, CDR2 YYNGEE. In nucleotides, the CDR3 is TGTGCCAGCAGCGCACCCGGGGGGGGTATCATTGAGCAGTTCTTC. This translates into CASSAPGGGIIEQFF.

The chain carries TRBV7-2 and TRBJ1-6; 8 positions agree with TRBD1. V gave up 4 bases and J gave up 5 bases; unmatched junction bases: 4. The CDR3 length is 15 residues. Per the germline V gene, CDR1 is SGHTA and CDR2 is FQGNSA. Here the CDR3 DNA reads TGTGCCAGCAGCTCACAGGGGGGCGATAATTCACCCCTCCACTTT. Translated: CASSSQGGDNSPLHF.

The chain combines TRBV4-2 with TRBJ2-1; 9 nucleotides agree with TRBD2. Unmatched junction bases numbered 4, after V lost 0 bases and J lost 4 bases. The CDR3 covers 16 residues. CDR1 LGHNA and CDR2 YNFKEQ come from the germline V gene. The CDR3 DNA follows: TGTGCCAGCAGCCAAGATGGAAGCGGGGGGTACAATGAGCAGTTCTTC. Residues: CASSQDGSGGYNEQFF.

This chain uses TRBV20-1 with TRBJ2-7; D not resolved. The V end lost 6 bases, the J end lost 6 bases, and 9 bases lay between the germline ends. The CDR3 is 10 amino acids. Germline CDR1 is DFQATT and CDR2 is SNEGSKA (reference sequence). The CDR3 region is CSAHLSEQYF. In DNA, the CDR3 is TGCAGTGCCCATTTGAGCGAGCAGTACTTC.

The J gene is TRBJ2-5, the V gene TRBV29-1, with 11 bases that match TRBD2. V shed 6 bases and J 9 bases; nucleotides not matched to a gene: 9. Germline CDR1 is SQVTM and CDR2 is ANQGSEA. CDR3 length equals 13 residues. In nucleotides, the CDR3 is TGCAGCGTCGCGGGACTACTAGCGGGGGCCCAGTACTTC. Its protein product is CSVAGLLAGAQYF. Filled out from reference TRBV29-1 and TRBJ2-5, the complete variable domain reads SAVISQKPSRDICQRGTSLTIQCQVDSQVTMMFWYRQQPGQSLTLIATANQGSEATYESGFVIDKFPISRPNLTFSTLTVSNMSPEDSSIYLCSVAGLLAGAQYFGPGTRLLVL.

In this sample, this clone turned up a few times. The chain recombines TRBV10-1 with TRBJ1-2; 9 bases are shared with TRBD1. Trimming took 2 bases from V and 4 from J; bases not matched to a gene: 8. The CDR3 spans 16 residues. Germline lookup yields CDR1 WNHNN and CDR2 SYGVQD (reference sequence). This CDR3 reads CASSEHRQGGCYGYTF. DNA for the CDR3: TGCGCCAGCAGTGAGCACCGACAGGGGGGTTGCTATGGCTACACCTTC.

The V and J genes are TRBV10-3 and TRBJ1-1; 9 positions agree with TRBD1. This CDR3 region has 15 residues. Germline lookup yields CDR1 ENHRY and CDR2 SYGVKD. The V and J ends lost 10 bases and 2 bases, in that order; junction bases with no gene match: 11. CDR3 sequence (DNA): TGTGCCACCCGCCGAGGGACAGGGATTAACACTGAAGCTTTCTTT. It yields the protein CATRRGTGINTEAFF.

The CDR3, as DNA: TGTGCCAGCAGCCGGGGAGATCATTCTGGAAACACCATATATTTT. Protein product: CASSRGDHSGNTIYF. V gene TRBV4-2 combines with J gene TRBJ1-3; D gene unclear. V lost 4 bases and J lost 1, with 11 bases in between. The germline V gene has CDR1 LGHNA and CDR2 YNFKEQ. CDR3 size: 15 residues.

In its sample, this clone was seen a few times. The V and J genes are TRBV19 and TRBJ1-2; D not certain. CDR1 LNHDA and CDR2 SQIVND come from the germline V gene (reference sequence). The CDR3 is made up of 15 amino acids. The V end was cut by 6 bases, the J end by 1 base, with 15 bases between. CDR3 bases: TGTGCCAGTAGCCCCTCGGGAAGGTTTAACTATGGCTACACCTTC. Its protein is CASSPSGRFNYGYTF. The full variable domain, completed using reference TRBV19 and TRBJ1-2, is DGGITQSPKYLFRKEGQNVTLSCEQNLNHDAMYWYRQDPGQGLRLIYYSQIVNDFQKGDIAEGYSVSREKKESFPLTVTSAQKNPTAFYLCASSPSGRFNYGYTFGSGTRLTVV.

The chain joins TRBV9 to TRBJ2-3; possible D gene TRBD2, 6 bases. V was trimmed by 0 bases and J by 3 bases, leaving 20 bases between them. This CDR3 comprises 18 residues. CDR1 and CDR2 (germline): SGDLS, YYNGEE. CDR3 amino acids: CASSVDPSPQGGTDTQYF. DNA for the CDR3: TGTGCCAGCAGCGTAGATCCCTCCCCGCAGGGAGGAACAGATACGCAGTATTTT.